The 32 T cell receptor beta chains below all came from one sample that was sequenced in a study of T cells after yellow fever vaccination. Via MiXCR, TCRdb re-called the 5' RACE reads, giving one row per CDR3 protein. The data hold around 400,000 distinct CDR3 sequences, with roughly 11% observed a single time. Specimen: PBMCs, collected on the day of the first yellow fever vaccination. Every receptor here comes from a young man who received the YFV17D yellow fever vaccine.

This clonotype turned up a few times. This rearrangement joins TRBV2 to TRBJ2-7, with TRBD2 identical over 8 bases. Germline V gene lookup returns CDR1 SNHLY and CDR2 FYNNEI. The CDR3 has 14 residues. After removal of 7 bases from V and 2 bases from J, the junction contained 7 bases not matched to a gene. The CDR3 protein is CASKRTSPTYEQYF. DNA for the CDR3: TGTGCCAGCAAACGGACTAGCCCCACCTACGAGCAGTACTTC.

The CDR3 sequence: CASSPPVLAMAGELFF. DNA of the CDR3: TGTGCCAGCTCACCGCCGGTACTAGCGATGGCCGGGGAGCTGTTTTTT. The gene calls are TRBV18 and TRBJ2-2, with TRBD2 matching 7 bases. The V and J ends lost 3 bases and 6 bases, in that order; junction bases with no gene match: 10. Looked up from germline, CDR1 is KGHSH and CDR2 is LQKENI. The CDR3 totals 16 residues.

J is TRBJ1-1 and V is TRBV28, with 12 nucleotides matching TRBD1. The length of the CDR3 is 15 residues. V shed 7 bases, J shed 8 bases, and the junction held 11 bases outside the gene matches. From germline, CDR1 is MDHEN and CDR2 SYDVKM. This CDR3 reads CASISTGTGGPEAFF. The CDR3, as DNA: TGTGCCAGCATCTCAACCGGGACAGGGGGCCCCGAAGCTTTCTTT.

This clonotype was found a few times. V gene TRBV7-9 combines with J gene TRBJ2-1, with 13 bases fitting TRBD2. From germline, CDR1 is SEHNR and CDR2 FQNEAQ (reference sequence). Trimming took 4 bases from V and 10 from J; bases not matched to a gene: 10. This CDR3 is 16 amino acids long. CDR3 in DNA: TGTGCCAGCAGCTCTCGGACTAGCGGGGGTTTAGGGGAGCAGTTCTTC. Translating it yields CASSSRTSGGLGEQFF.

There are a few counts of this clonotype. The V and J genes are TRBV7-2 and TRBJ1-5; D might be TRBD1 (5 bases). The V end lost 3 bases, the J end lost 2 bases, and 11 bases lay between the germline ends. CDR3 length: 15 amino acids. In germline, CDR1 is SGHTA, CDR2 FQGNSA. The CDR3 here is CASSFLGDGNQPQHF. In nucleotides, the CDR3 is TGTGCCAGCAGCTTTCTCGGGGACGGCAATCAGCCCCAGCATTTT. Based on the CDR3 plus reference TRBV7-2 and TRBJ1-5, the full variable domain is GAGVSQSPSNKVTEKGKDVELRCDPISGHTALYWYRQSLGQGLEFLIYFQGNSAPDKSGLPSDRFSAERTGGSVSTLTIQRTQQEDSAVYLCASSFLGDGNQPQHFGDGTRLSIL.

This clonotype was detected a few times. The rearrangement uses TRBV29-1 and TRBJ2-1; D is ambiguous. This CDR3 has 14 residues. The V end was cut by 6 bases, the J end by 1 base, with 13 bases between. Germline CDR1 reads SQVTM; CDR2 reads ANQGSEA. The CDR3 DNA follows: TGCAGCGTAAACACCGTGGGGTCCTACAATGAGCAGTTCTTC. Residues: CSVNTVGSYNEQFF.

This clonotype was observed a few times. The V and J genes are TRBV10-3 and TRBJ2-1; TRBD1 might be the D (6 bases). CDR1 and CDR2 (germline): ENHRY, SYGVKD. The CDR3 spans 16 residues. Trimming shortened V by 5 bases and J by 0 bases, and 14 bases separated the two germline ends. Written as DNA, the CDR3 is TGTGCCATCAGTACGATGGACAGAAGCTCCTACAATGAGCAGTTCTTC. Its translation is CAISTMDRSSYNEQFF.

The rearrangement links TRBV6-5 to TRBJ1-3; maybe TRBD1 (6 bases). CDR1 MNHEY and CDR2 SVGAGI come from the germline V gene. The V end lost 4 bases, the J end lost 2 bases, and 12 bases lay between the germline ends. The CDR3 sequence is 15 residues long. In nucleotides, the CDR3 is TGTGCCAGCAGTTCCTTCTCAGGGGCTGGAAACACCATATATTTT. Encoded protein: CASSSFSGAGNTIYF.

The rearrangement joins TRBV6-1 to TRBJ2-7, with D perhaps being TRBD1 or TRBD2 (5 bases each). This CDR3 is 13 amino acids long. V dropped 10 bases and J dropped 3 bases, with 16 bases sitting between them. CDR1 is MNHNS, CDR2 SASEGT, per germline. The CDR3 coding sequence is TGTGCCACCCTCCCGGGGCACTTCTACGAGCAGTACGTC. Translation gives CATLPGHFYEQYV.

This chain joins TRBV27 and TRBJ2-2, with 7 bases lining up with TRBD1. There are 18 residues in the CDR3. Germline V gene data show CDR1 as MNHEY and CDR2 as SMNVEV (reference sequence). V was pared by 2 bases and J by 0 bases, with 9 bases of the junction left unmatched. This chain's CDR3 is CASSLDFSQGANTGELFF. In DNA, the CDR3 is TGTGCCAGCAGTTTAGACTTTAGTCAGGGGGCGAACACCGGGGAGCTGTTTTTT.

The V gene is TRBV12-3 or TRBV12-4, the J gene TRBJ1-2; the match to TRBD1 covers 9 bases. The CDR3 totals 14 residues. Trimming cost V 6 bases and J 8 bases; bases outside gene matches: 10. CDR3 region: CASSLRDRAEGYTF. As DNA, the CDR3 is TGTGCCAGCAGCTTAAGGGACAGGGCTGAAGGCTACACCTTC.

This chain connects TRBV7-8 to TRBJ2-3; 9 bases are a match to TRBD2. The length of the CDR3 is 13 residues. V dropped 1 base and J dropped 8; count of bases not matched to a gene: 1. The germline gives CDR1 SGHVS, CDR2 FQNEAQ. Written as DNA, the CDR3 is TGTGCCAGCAGCTTAGGGACTAGCGTTACGCAGTATTTT. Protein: CASSLGTSVTQYF.

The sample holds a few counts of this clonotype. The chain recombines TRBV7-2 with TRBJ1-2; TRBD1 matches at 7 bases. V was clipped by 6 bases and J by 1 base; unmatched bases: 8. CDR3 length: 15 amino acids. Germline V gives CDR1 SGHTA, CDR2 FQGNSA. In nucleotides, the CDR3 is TGTGCCAGCAGACGGGTGCAGGGGGATAACTATGGCTACACCTTC. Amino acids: CASRRVQGDNYGYTF.

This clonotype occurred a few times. CDR3 sequence (DNA): TGTGCCAGCAGCCCCTTTGCGCGTCATGAGCAGTTCTTC. This codes for CASSPFARHEQFF. The rearrangement uses TRBV7-2 and TRBJ2-1; D ambiguous. Germline CDR1 and CDR2: SGHTA and FQGNSA. V lost 5 bases and J 8 bases, leaving 13 bases between the germline ends. This CDR3 has 13 residues.

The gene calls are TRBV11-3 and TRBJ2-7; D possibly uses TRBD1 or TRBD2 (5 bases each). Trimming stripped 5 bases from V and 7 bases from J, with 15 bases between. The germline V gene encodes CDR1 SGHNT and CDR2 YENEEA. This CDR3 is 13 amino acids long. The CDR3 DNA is TGTGCCAGCAGCCGGGACCTCTTCGGGGAGCAGTACTTC. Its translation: CASSRDLFGEQYF.

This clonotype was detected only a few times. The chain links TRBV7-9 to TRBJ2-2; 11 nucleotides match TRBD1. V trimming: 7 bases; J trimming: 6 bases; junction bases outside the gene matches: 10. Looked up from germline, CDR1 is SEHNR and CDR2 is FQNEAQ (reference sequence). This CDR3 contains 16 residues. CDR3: CASNTFRDRGSGELFF. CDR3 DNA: TGTGCCAGCAACACTTTCCGGGACAGGGGGTCCGGGGAGCTGTTTTTT. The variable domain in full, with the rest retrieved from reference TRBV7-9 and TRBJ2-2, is DTGVSQNPRHKITKRGQNVTFRCDPISEHNRLYWYRQTLGQGPEFLTYFQNEAQLEKSRLLSDRFSAERPKGSFSTLEIQRTEQGDSAMYLCASNTFRDRGSGELFFGEGSRLTVL.

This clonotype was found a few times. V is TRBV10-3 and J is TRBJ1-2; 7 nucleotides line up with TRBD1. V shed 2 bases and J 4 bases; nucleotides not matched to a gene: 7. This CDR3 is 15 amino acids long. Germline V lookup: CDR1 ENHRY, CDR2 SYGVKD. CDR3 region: CAISEPTTGVYGYTF. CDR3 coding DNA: TGTGCCATCAGTGAGCCAACTACAGGGGTCTATGGCTACACCTTC.

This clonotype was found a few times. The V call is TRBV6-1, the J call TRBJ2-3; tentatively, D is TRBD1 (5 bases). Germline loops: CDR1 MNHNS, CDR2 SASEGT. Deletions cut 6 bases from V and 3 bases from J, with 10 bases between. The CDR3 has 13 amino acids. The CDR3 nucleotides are TGTGCCAGCAGACCGACAGAAACAGATACGCAGTATTTT. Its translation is CASRPTETDTQYF.

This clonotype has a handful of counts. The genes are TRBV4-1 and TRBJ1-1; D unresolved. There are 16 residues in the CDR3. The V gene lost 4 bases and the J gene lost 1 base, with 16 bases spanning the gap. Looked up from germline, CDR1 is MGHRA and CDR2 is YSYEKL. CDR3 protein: CASSPPEWRANTEAFF. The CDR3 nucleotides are TGCGCCAGCAGCCCTCCCGAGTGGAGGGCGAACACTGAAGCTTTCTTT.

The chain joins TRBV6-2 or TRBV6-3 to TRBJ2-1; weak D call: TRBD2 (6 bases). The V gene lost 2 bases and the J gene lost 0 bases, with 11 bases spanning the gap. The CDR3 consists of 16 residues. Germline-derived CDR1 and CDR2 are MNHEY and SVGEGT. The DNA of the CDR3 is TGTGCCAGCAGTTACGGGCGGGATAGCTCCTACAATGAGCAGTTCTTC. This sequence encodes CASSYGRDSSYNEQFF.

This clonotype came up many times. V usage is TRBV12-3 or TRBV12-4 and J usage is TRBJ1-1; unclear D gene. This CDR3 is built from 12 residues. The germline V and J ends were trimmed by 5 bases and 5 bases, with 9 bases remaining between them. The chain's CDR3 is CASSHSLTEAFF. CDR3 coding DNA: TGTGCCAGCAGTCACAGCTTAACTGAAGCTTTCTTT.

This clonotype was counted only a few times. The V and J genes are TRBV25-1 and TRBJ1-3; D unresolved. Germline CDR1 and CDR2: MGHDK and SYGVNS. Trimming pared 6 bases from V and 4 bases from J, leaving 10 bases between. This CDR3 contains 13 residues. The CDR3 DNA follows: TGTGCCAGCAGGGGAGCCTCCGGAAACACCATATATTTT. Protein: CASRGASGNTIYF. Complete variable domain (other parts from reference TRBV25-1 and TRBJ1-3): EADIYQTPRYLVIGTGKKITLECSQTMGHDKMYWYQQDPGMELHLIHYSYGVNSTEKGDLSSESTVSRIRTEHFPLTLESARPSHTSQYLCASRGASGNTIYFGEGSWLTVV.

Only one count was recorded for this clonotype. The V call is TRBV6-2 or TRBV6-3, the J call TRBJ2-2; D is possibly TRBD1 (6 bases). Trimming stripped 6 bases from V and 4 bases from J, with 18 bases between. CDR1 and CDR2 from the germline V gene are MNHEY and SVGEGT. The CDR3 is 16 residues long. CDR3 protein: CASRRQARPITGELFF. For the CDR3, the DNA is TGTGCCAGCAGGCGACAGGCTCGCCCAATCACCGGGGAGCTGTTTTTT.

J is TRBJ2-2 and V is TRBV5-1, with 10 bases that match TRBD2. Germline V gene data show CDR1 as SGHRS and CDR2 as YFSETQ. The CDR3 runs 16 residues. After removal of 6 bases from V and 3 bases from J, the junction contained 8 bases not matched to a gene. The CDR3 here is CASTTLAGVDTGELFF. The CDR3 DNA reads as TGCGCCAGCACTACCCTAGCGGGGGTCGACACCGGGGAGCTGTTTTTT.

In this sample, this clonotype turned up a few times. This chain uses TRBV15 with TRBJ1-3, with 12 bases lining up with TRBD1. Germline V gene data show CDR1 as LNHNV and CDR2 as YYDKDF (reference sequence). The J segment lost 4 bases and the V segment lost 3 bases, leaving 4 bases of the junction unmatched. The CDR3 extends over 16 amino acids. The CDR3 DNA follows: TGTGCCACCAGCAGGTCGGGACAGGGGGCCGGAAACACCATATATTTT. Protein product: CATSRSGQGAGNTIYF.

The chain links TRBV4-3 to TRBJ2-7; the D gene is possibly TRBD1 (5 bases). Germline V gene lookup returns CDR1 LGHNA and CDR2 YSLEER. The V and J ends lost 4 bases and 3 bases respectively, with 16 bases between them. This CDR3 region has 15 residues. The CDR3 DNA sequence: TGCGCCAGCAGCCGAGAACCGGACACCGACTACGAGCAGTACTTC. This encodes CASSREPDTDYEQYF.

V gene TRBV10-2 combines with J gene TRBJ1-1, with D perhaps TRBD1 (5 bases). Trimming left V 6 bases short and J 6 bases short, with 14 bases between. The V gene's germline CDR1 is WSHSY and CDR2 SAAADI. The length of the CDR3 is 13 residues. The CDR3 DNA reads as TGCGCCAGCAGCCTCAGGGAGGCGGCTGAAGCTTTCTTT. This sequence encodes CASSLREAAEAFF.

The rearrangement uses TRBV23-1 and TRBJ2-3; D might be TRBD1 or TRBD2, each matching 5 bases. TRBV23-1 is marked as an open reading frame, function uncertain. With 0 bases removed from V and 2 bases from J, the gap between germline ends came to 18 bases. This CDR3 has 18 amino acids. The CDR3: CASSQSTPSRDLTDTQYF. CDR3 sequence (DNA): TGCGCCAGCAGTCAATCCACCCCGTCCAGGGACCTCACAGATACGCAGTATTTT.

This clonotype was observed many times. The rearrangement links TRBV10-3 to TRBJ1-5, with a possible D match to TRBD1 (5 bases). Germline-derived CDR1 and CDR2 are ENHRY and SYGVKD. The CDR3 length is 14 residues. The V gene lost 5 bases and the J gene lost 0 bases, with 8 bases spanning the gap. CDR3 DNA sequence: TGTGCCATCAGTCCCGACAGTAGCAATCAGCCCCAGCATTTT. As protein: CAISPDSSNQPQHF.

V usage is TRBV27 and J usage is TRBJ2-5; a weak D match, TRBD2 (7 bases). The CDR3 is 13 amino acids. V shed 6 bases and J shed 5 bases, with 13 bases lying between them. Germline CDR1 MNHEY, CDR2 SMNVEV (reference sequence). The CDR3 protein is CASRGGPWETQYF. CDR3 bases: TGTGCCAGCAGGGGGGGGCCTTGGGAGACCCAGTACTTC.

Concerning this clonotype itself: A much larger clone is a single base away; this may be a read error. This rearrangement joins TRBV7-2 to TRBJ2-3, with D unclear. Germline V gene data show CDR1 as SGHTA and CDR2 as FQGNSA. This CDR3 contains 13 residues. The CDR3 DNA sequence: TGTGCCAGCAGCCCCCACCCCACTAATACGCGGTATTTT. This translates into CASSPHPTNTRYF.

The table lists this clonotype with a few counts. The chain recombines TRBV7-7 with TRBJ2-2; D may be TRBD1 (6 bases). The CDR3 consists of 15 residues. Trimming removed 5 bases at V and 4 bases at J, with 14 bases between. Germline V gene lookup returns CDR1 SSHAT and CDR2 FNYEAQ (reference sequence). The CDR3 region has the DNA TGTGCCAGCAGCACCCAGGGACATAGCACCGGGGAGCTGTTTTTT. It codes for CASSTQGHSTGELFF.